One sample yielded the 15 T cell receptor beta chains listed below, sequenced in a study of blood T cell repertoires in COVID-19. Sequencing was performed with immunoSEQ multiplex PCR; in TCRdb, only in-frame clones are kept and a portion is missing. The sample has 250,000 to 300,000 clones; about nine tenths are singletons. The source material was peripheral blood. These receptors were obtained from a woman aged 30 to 39 with COVID-19, enrolled during active disease.

The chain joins TRBV6-5 to TRBJ2-7; a weak D match, TRBD1 (6 bases). Between the trimmed V and J ends, which lost 6 bases and 1 base, there was a span of 13 bases. This CDR3 contains 14 residues. CDR1 is MNHEY and CDR2 is SVGAGI in the germline V gene. The CDR3 spells CASRMTGLSYEQYF. In DNA form, the CDR3 reads TGTGCCAGCAGGATGACAGGTCTATCCTACGAGCAGTACTTC.

J is TRBJ1-4 and V is TRBV14; D is perhaps TRBD1 (5 bases). This CDR3 spans 16 amino acids. The germline gives CDR1 SGHDN, CDR2 FVKESK. The V gene lost 3 bases and the J gene lost 0 bases, with 11 bases spanning the gap. The CDR3 loop reads CASSQTGGSTNEKLFF. In DNA, the CDR3 is TGTGCCAGCAGCCAGACCGGGGGATCAACTAATGAAAAACTGTTTTTT.

This chain connects TRBV4-3 to TRBJ2-2, with D possibly matching TRBD2 (6 bases). Germline lookup yields CDR1 LGHNA and CDR2 YSLEER. The CDR3 has 16 residues. The germline V and J ends were trimmed by 0 bases and 5 bases, with 13 bases remaining between them. CDR3 DNA: TGCGCCAGCAGCCAAGAGAGCGGGCAAACTACCGGGGAGCTGTTTTTT. As protein: CASSQESGQTTGELFF.

This rearrangement joins TRBV11-2 to TRBJ2-3, with 10 bases fitting TRBD2. J lost 1 base, V lost 4 bases, and 5 bases had no gene match. Germline CDR1 SGHAT, CDR2 FQNNGV. The CDR3 totals 16 residues. The DNA for the CDR3 is TGTGCCAGCAGCTCGTGGACTAGCGGAGGCACAGATACGCAGTATTTT. Protein product: CASSSWTSGGTDTQYF.

The chain joins TRBV27 to TRBJ2-7; TRBD2 matches at 10 bases. The V and J ends lost 10 bases and 7 bases, in that order; junction bases with no gene match: 10. This CDR3 region has 13 residues. Germline V gene sequence: CDR1 MNHEY, CDR2 SMNVEV (reference sequence). In DNA form, the CDR3 reads TGTGCCACCGCGGGCCTAGCGGGAGAAGAGCAGTACTTC. Protein: CATAGLAGEEQYF.

The chain uses TRBV11-2 and TRBJ2-1; the D gene is possibly TRBD2 (6 bases). V was clipped by 0 bases and J by 1 base, with 10 bases between them. Germline loops: CDR1 SGHAT, CDR2 FQNNGV. The CDR3 contains 16 residues. The CDR3 region has the DNA TGTGCCAGCAGCTTAGAAGGGACTCGGTCCTACAATGAGCAGTTCTTC. It is translated as CASSLEGTRSYNEQFF.

The CDR3 sequence: CASSLDRMGPQNEKLFF. The CDR3 nucleotides read TGTGCCAGCAGCTTAGACAGGATGGGTCCTCAAAATGAAAAACTGTTTTTT. The chain combines TRBV7-9 with TRBJ1-4; weak D call: TRBD1 (5 bases). The CDR3 loop spans 17 amino acids. The germline CDR1 and CDR2 sequences are SEHNR and FQNEAQ (reference sequence). V was shortened by 1 base and J by 5 bases, with 17 bases between the two germline ends. Looking up the rest from reference TRBV7-9 and TRBJ1-4 gives the full variable domain: DTGVSQNPRHKITKRGQNVTFRCDPISEHNRLYWYRQTLGQGPEFLTYFQNEAQLEKSRLLSDRFSAERPKGSFSTLEIQRTEQGDSAMYLCASSLDRMGPQNEKLFFGSGTQLSVL.

This chain connects TRBV15 to TRBJ1-2, with a weak D call TRBD1 (6 bases). The CDR3 has 16 amino acids. Germline V gene sequence: CDR1 LNHNV, CDR2 YYDKDF (reference sequence). Trimming left V 0 bases short and J 4 bases short, with 15 bases between. The CDR3 nucleotides are TGTGCCACCAGCAGAGATCGATTAACAGGGCTCTATGGCTACACCTTC. Translated: CATSRDRLTGLYGYTF.

The V and J genes are TRBV4-2 and TRBJ1-1, with 7 bases fitting TRBD1. The CDR3 runs to 15 residues. V shed 1 base and J 4 bases; nucleotides not matched to a gene: 6. Germline V CDR1 and CDR2: LGHNA, YNFKEQ. The CDR3, as DNA: TGTGCCAGCAGCCAAGGGTCCTCAGGGGGCACTGAAGCTTTCTTT. This codes for CASSQGSSGGTEAFF.

This chain uses TRBV12-3 or TRBV12-4 with TRBJ1-5, with 8 bases aligning to TRBD1. V lost 4 bases, J lost 15 bases, and 8 bases stayed unmatched. The length of the CDR3 is 12 residues. The CDR3 region is CASSSGQGKRHF. The CDR3 DNA sequence: TGTGCCAGCAGTTCCGGACAGGGAAAGAGGCATTTT.

The rearrangement uses TRBV2 and TRBJ2-2; 13 nucleotides agree with TRBD2. Trimming took 6 bases from V and 6 from J; bases not matched to a gene: 4. CDR3 length equals 15 residues. The germline V gene has CDR1 SNHLY and CDR2 FYNNEI. CDR3 region: CASRAGLAGPGELFF. CDR3 nucleotides: TGTGCCAGCAGGGCGGGACTAGCGGGACCCGGGGAGCTGTTTTTT.

J is TRBJ2-5 and V is TRBV7-8, with 10 bases identical to TRBD1. The CDR3 length is 15 residues. The junction had 8 bases not matched to a gene; V was cut back by 5 bases and J by 5 bases. Per germline, CDR1 SGHVS and CDR2 FQNEAQ. CDR3 residues: CASSPRDRGMETQYF. CDR3 coding DNA: TGTGCCAGCAGCCCCCGGGACAGGGGTATGGAGACCCAGTACTTC.

The chain joins TRBV6-5 to TRBJ1-1, with D uncertain. With 11 bases removed from V and 3 bases from J, the gap between germline ends came to 16 bases. The CDR3 runs to 13 residues. Per germline, CDR1 MNHEY and CDR2 SVGAGI. The CDR3 DNA follows: TGTGCCGCATCGCGGGATCGCGACACTGAAGCTTTCTTT. Its protein product is CAASRDRDTEAFF.

The chain links TRBV25-1 to TRBJ2-2; 7 bases are shared with TRBD2. Unmatched junction bases numbered 6, after V lost 6 bases and J lost 5 bases. The CDR3 spans 14 residues. The V gene's germline CDR1 is MGHDK and CDR2 SYGVNS. CDR3 residues: CASREGLVTGELFF. The CDR3 nucleotides read TGTGCCAGCAGGGAAGGACTAGTAACCGGGGAGCTGTTTTTT.

On this clone: The sample holds other DNA sequences that translate to the same CDR3. This rearrangement joins TRBV9 to TRBJ2-7; 7 nucleotides match TRBD2. With V trimmed by 0 bases and J by 0 bases, 3 bases remained unmatched. The CDR3 spans 15 residues. The germline V gene has CDR1 SGDLS and CDR2 YYNGEE. CDR3 nucleotide sequence: TGTGCCAGCAGCGTAGCGGGCGGGAGCTCCTACGAGCAGTACTTC. Residues: CASSVAGGSSYEQYF.